The TCR beta chain under discussion was sequenced for a study of blood T cell repertoires in COVID-19. Background on the study: Both acute and convalescent COVID-19 samples were obtained from the United States, Italy and Spain. PBMCs, B-cell-depleted T cells, or T cells were the source of the cDNA or gDNA that made up the material.

Per the authors' pipeline: How many nucleated cells were present was estimated from reference gene primer amplification. Here immunoSEQ multiplex PCR was the method, and the copy in TCRdb shows in-frame clones only, minus some. V and J calls and clone size are given by that table; D and trimming were obtained from the DNA. The sample carries approximately 150,000 clones, 75% to 90% recorded once. This clone was seen a handful of times. The receptor was derived from a woman aged 55-70 years with active COVID-19. Specimen: peripheral blood.

The CDR3 is CASSLVGSSYNEQFF. CDR3 coding DNA: TGTGCCAGCAGCTTAGTAGGGAGCTCCTACAATGAGCAGTTCTTC. The chain is built from TRBV7-2 and TRBJ2-1; D possibly corresponds to TRBD2 (5 bases). The CDR3 loop spans 15 amino acids. Germline CDR1 and CDR2: SGHTA and FQGNSA. The V gene lost 1 base and the J gene lost 0 bases, with 7 bases spanning the gap. The full variable domain, completed using reference TRBV7-2 and TRBJ2-1, is GAGVSQSPSNKVTEKGKDVELRCDPISGHTALYWYRQSLGQGLEFLIYFQGNSAPDKSGLPSDRFSAERTGGSVSTLTIQRTQQEDSAVYLCASSLVGSSYNEQFFGPGTRLTVL.